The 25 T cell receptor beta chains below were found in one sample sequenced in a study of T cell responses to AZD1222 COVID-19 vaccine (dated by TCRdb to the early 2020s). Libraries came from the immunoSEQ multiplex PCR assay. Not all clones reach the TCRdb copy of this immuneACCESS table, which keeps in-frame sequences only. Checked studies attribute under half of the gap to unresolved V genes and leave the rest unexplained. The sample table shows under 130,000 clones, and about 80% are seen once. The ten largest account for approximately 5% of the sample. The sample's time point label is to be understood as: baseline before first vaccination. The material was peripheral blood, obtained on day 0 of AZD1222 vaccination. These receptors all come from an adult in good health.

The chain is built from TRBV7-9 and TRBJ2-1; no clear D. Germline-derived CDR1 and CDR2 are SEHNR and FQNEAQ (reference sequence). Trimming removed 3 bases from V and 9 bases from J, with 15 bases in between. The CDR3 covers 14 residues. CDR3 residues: CASSFETRATEQFF. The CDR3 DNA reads TGTGCCAGCAGCTTTGAAACCCGTGCCACTGAGCAGTTCTTC.

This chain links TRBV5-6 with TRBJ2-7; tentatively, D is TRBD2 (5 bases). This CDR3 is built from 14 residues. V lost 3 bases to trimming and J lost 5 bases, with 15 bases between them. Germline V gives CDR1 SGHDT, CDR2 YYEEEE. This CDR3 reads CASSSRWTGHEQYF. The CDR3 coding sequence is TGTGCCAGCAGCTCTAGATGGACTGGCCACGAGCAGTACTTC.

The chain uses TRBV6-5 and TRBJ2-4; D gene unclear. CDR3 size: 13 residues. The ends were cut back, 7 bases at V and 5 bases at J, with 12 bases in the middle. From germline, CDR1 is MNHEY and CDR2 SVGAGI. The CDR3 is CASTDPIENIQYF. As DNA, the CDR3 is TGTGCCAGCACCGACCCGATCGAAAACATTCAGTACTTC.

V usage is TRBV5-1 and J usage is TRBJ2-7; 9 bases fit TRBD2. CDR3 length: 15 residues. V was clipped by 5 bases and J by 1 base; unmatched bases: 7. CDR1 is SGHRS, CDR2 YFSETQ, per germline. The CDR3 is CASRDAGLASYEQYF. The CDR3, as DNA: TGCGCCAGCAGAGATGCGGGACTAGCATCCTACGAGCAGTACTTC.

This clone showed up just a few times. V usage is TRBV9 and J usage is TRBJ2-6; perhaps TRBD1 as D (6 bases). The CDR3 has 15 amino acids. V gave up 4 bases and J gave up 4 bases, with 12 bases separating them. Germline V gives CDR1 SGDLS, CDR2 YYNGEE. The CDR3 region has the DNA TGTGCCAGCAGCTCCGGGACACTGGGGGCCAACGTCCTGACTTTC. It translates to CASSSGTLGANVLTF.

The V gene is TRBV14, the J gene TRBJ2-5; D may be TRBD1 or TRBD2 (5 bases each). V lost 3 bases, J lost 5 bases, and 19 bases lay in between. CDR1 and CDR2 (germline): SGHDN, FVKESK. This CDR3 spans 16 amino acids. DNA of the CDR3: TGTGCCAGCAGCCACTTCGACGGGGCCCACTGGGAGACCCAGTACTTC. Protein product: CASSHFDGAHWETQYF.

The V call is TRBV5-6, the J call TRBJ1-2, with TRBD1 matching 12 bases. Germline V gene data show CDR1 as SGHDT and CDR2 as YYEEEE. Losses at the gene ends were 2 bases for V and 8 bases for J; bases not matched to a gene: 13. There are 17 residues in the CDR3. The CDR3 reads CASSFPWDRGRRDGYTF. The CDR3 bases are TGTGCCAGCAGCTTTCCCTGGGACAGGGGGCGCCGAGACGGCTACACCTTC.

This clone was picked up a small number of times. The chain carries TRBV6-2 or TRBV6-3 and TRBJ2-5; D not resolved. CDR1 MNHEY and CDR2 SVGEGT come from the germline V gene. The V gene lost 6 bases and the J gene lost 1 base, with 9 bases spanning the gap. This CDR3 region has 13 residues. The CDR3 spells CASSDSAQETQYF. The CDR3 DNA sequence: TGTGCCAGCAGCGATTCGGCCCAAGAGACCCAGTACTTC.

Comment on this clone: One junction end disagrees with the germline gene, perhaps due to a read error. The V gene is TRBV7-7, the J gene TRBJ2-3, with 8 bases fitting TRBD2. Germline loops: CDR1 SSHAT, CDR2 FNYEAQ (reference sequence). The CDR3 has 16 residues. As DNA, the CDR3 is TGTGCTAGCAGCTCGGGACTAGTTTTGGGGACAGATACGCAGTATTTT. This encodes CASSSGLVLGTDTQYF.

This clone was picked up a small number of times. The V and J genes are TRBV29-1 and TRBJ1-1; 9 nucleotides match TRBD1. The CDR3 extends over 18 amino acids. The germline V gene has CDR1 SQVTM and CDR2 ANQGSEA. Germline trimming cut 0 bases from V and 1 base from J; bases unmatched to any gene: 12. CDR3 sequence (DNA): TGCAGCGTTGAAGAGTTCTCCCGGGACAGGGTGCCGAACACTGAAGCTTTCTTT. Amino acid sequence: CSVEEFSRDRVPNTEAFF.

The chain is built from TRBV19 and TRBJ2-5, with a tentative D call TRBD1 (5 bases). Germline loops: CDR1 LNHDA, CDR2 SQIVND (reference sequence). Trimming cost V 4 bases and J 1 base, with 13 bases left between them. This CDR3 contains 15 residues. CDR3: CASSTRRQTQETQYF. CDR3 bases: TGTGCCAGTAGTACTCGCCGACAGACCCAAGAGACCCAGTACTTC.

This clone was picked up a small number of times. In DNA form, the CDR3 reads TGTGCCAGCAGCTTGGGGCCAGGGGTCGATACTGAAGCTTTCTTT. It encodes CASSLGPGVDTEAFF. The chain combines TRBV7-2 with TRBJ1-1, with D possibly matching TRBD1 (6 bases). The germline gives CDR1 SGHTA, CDR2 FQGNSA. Trimming took off 3 bases at V and 5 bases at J, with 16 bases between the two ends. This CDR3 comprises 15 residues.

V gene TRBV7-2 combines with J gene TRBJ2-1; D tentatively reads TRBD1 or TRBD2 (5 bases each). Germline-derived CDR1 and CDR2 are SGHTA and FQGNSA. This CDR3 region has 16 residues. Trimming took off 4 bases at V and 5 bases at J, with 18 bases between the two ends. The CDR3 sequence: CASSSGVGGSHNEQFF. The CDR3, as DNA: TGTGCCAGCAGCTCTGGTGTTGGGGGATCCCACAATGAGCAGTTCTTC.

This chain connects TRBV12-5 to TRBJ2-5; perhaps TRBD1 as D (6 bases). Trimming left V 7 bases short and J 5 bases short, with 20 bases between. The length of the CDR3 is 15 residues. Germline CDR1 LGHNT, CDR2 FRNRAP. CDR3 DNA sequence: TGTGCTAGTGTTATTACAGGGTTCCCCAGGGAGACCCAGTACTTC. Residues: CASVITGFPRETQYF.

This chain's CDR3 is CASTTGLAETQYF. The DNA of the CDR3 is TGTGCCAGCACCACCGGACTAGCCGAGACGCAGTATTTT. V usage is TRBV7-2 and J usage is TRBJ2-3, with 8 bases fitting TRBD2. V gave up 7 bases and J gave up 9 bases; unmatched junction bases: 9. This CDR3 has 13 amino acids. Germline V gene lookup returns CDR1 SGHTA and CDR2 FQGNSA.

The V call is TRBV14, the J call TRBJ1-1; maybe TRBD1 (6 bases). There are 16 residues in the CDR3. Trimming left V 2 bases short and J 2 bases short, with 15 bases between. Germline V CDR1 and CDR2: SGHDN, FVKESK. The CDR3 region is CASSQKKGGRNTEAFF. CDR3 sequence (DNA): TGTGCCAGCAGCCAAAAAAAGGGGGGGCGAAACACTGAAGCTTTCTTT. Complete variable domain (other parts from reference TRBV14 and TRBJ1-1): EAGVTQFPSHSVIEKGQTVTLRCDPISGHDNLYWYRRVMGKEIKFLLHFVKESKQDESGMPNNRFLAERTGGTYSTLKVQPAELEDSGVYFCASSQKKGGRNTEAFFGQGTRLTVV.

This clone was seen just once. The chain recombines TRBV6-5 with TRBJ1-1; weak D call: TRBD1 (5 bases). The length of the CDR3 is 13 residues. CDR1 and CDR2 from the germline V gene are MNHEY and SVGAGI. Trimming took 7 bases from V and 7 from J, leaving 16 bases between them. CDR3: CASTDGGLGEAFF. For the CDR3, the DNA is TGTGCCAGCACCGACGGGGGGTTGGGTGAAGCTTTCTTT.

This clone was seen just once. The CDR3 DNA follows: TGCGCCAGCAGCCACCGACAGGGAGGCTACACCTTC. It translates to CASSHRQGGYTF. The rearrangement uses TRBV5-1 and TRBJ1-2; 7 positions agree with TRBD1. The CDR3 length is 12 residues. The trim removed 4 bases at V and 8 bases at J, leaving 5 bases unmatched. The germline V gene encodes CDR1 SGHRS and CDR2 YFSETQ.

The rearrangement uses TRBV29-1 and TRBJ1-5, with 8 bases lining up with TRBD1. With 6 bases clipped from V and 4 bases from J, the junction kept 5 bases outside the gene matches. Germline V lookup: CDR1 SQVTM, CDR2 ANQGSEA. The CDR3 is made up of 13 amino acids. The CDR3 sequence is CSVGDRINQPQHF. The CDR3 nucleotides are TGCAGCGTCGGGGACAGGATTAATCAGCCCCAGCATTTT.

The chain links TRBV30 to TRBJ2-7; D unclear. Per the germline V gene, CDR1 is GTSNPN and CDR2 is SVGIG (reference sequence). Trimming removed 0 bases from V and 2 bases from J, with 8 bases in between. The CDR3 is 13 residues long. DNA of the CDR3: TGTGCCTGGAGTGTTCGAGTTACCTACGAGCAGTACTTC. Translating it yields CAWSVRVTYEQYF. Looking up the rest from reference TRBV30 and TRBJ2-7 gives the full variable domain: SQTIHQWPATLVQPVGSPLSLECTVEGTSNPNLYWYRQAAGRGLQLLFYSVGIGQISSEVPQNLSASRPQDRQFILSSKKLLLSDSGFYLCAWSVRVTYEQYFGPGTRLTVT.

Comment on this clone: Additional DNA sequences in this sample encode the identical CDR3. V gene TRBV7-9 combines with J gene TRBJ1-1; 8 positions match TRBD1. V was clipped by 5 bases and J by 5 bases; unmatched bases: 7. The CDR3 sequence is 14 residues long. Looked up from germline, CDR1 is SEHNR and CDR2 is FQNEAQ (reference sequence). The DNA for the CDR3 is TGTGCCAGCAGCCCCGACAGGGGCTTTACTGAAGCTTTCTTT. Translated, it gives CASSPDRGFTEAFF.

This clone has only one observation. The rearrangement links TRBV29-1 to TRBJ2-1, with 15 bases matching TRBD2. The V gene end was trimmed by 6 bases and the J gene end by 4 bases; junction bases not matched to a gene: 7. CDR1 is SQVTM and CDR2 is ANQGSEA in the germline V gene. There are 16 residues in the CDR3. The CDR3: CSVDGTSGGTYNEQFF. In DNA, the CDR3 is TGCAGCGTAGACGGGACTAGCGGGGGGACTTACAATGAGCAGTTCTTC.

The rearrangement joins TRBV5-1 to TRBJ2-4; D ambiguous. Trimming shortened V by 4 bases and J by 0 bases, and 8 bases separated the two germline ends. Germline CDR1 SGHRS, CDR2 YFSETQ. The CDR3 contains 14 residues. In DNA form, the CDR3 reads TGCGCCAGCAGCCTGACGTTAGCCAAAAACATTCAGTACTTC. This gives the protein CASSLTLAKNIQYF.

CDR3 sequence: CASNTQGSNEKLFF. The CDR3, as DNA: TGTGCCAGCAATACACAGGGGAGTAATGAAAAACTGTTTTTT. The chain couples TRBV2 to TRBJ1-4; 7 bases align to TRBD1. This CDR3 is built from 14 residues. V was clipped by 7 bases and J by 4 bases; unmatched bases: 6. Per the germline V gene, CDR1 is SNHLY and CDR2 is FYNNEI.

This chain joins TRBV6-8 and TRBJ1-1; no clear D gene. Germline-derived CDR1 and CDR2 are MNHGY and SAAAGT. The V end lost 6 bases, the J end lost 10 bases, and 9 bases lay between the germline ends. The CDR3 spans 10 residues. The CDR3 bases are TGTGCCAGCAGCCGGTACGTAGCTTTCTTT. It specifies CASSRYVAFF.